The 19 T cell receptor beta chains below were found in one sample sequenced in a study of cytomegalovirus exposure and HLA in healthy donors. TCRdb keeps only in-frame clones here, not all; method: immunoSEQ multiplex PCR. The profile shows about 250,000 clones, about 86% of them singletons. Material: PBMCs. These TCRs come from a man aged 18 to 30 in good health and CMV-seronegative.

This chain joins TRBV7-9 and TRBJ2-7, with 8 bases identical to TRBD2. V gave up 6 bases and J gave up 4 bases; unmatched junction bases: 14. The CDR3 loop spans 16 amino acids. CDR1 SEHNR and CDR2 FQNEAQ come from the germline V gene (reference sequence). CDR3 sequence reads: CASSHPPLAGWYEQYF. The CDR3 DNA reads as TGTGCCAGCAGTCACCCCCCTCTAGCGGGCTGGTACGAGCAGTACTTC.

This rearrangement joins TRBV18 to TRBJ1-1; tentative D call: TRBD1 (5 bases). CDR3 size: 15 residues. V lost 5 bases to trimming and J lost 6 bases, with 19 bases between them. Per the germline V gene, CDR1 is KGHSH and CDR2 is LQKENI. The CDR3 reads CASSLYSGVRAEAFF. The DNA for the CDR3 is TGTGCCAGCTCATTGTACTCGGGGGTAAGGGCTGAAGCTTTCTTT. Based on the CDR3 plus reference TRBV18 and TRBJ1-1, the full variable domain is NAGVMQNPRHLVRRRGQEARLRCSPMKGHSHVYWYRQLPEEGLKFMVYLQKENIIDESGMPKERFSAEFPKEGPSILRIQQVVRGDSAAYFCASSLYSGVRAEAFFGQGTRLTVV.

The gene calls are TRBV9 and TRBJ2-7, with 11 bases matching TRBD1. This CDR3 is built from 15 residues. V lost 2 bases, J lost 1 base, and 2 bases stayed unmatched. The germline V gene has CDR1 SGDLS and CDR2 YYNGEE. The CDR3 reads CASSVGTGGSYEQYF. The CDR3 nucleotides read TGTGCCAGCAGCGTCGGGACAGGGGGTTCCTACGAGCAGTACTTC.

The CDR3 protein is CASSFGTSGSENEQFF. The CDR3 region has the DNA TGCGCCAGCAGCTTTGGGACTAGCGGGAGTGAAAATGAGCAGTTCTTC. The chain links TRBV5-1 to TRBJ2-1, with 14 bases lining up with TRBD2. The CDR3 length is 16 residues. With V trimmed by 2 bases and J by 7 bases, 5 bases remained unmatched. Germline values: CDR1 SGHRS, CDR2 YFSETQ.

This clone was counted a single time. The DNA of the CDR3 is TGTGCCGGGTCCGACAGGGGTGCCTATGGCTACACCTTC. Protein product: CAGSDRGAYGYTF. This sequence joins TRBV19 and TRBJ1-2; 8 positions agree with TRBD1. From germline, CDR1 is LNHDA and CDR2 SQIVND (reference sequence). This CDR3 contains 13 residues. The trim removed 11 bases at V and 4 bases at J, leaving 9 bases unmatched.

This chain joins TRBV11-3 and TRBJ2-3, with D tentatively TRBD2 (5 bases). The CDR3 extends over 14 amino acids. Trimming removed 7 bases from V and 1 base from J, with 12 bases in between. From germline, CDR1 is SGHNT and CDR2 YENEEA. CDR3 nucleotides: TGTGCCAGCACCCCCCTAGCCCGCACAGATACGCAGTATTTT. Protein product: CASTPLARTDTQYF.

In this sample, this clone turned up a few times. The chain links TRBV5-4 to TRBJ1-5, with D unclear. The V and J ends lost 0 bases and 0 bases respectively, with 7 bases between them. This CDR3 has 15 residues. CDR1 and CDR2 (germline): SGHNT, YYREEE (reference sequence). Here the CDR3 reads CASSLGGDSNQPQHF. CDR3 DNA sequence: TGTGCCAGCAGCTTGGGCGGGGATAGCAATCAGCCCCAGCATTTT.

This chain uses TRBV19 with TRBJ1-6; 7 nucleotides align to TRBD1. CDR3 length: 15 residues. Germline assignment: CDR1 LNHDA and CDR2 SQIVND (reference sequence). J gave up 7 bases and V 3 bases, and 6 bases lay outside the gene matches. The CDR3 DNA is TGTGCCAGTAGTATCGCCCGACAGGGAAATTCACCCCTCCACTTT. It yields the protein CASSIARQGNSPLHF.

The chain combines TRBV5-1 with TRBJ1-3, with TRBD1 as a possible D gene (5 bases). The CDR3 length is 17 residues. The germline V and J ends were trimmed by 4 bases and 2 bases, with 19 bases remaining between them. Per germline, CDR1 SGHRS and CDR2 YFSETQ. The CDR3 DNA follows: TGCGCCAGCAGCACTCGACCTCAGGGTAGGACTGGAAACACCATATATTTT. It is translated as CASSTRPQGRTGNTIYF.

The rearrangement joins TRBV7-2 to TRBJ2-2; 7 bases are a match to TRBD2. The CDR3 is made up of 15 amino acids. Looked up from germline, CDR1 is SGHTA and CDR2 is FQGNSA. After removal of 3 bases from V and 7 bases from J, the junction contained 8 bases not matched to a gene. The CDR3 DNA is TGTGCCAGCAGCTTCGGGACTACTATCGGCGGGGAGCTGTTTTTT. Its protein product is CASSFGTTIGGELFF.

There are a few counts of this clone. The chain employs TRBV5-6 and TRBJ2-7; D remains unclear. Trimming took 4 bases from V and 3 from J, leaving 14 bases between them. Per germline, CDR1 SGHDT and CDR2 YYEEEE. The CDR3 contains 14 residues. The CDR3 protein is CASSLRGANYEQYF. In DNA form, the CDR3 reads TGTGCCAGCAGCCTCCGAGGCGCGAACTACGAGCAGTACTTC.

V and J are TRBV19 and TRBJ1-2, with a tentative D call TRBD1 (5 bases). This CDR3 comprises 14 residues. CDR1 is LNHDA, CDR2 SQIVND, per germline (reference sequence). Trimming stripped 5 bases from V and 1 base from J, with 11 bases between. CDR3 in DNA: TGTGCCAGTAGTCGGGGGAGTATTAACTATGGCTACACCTTC. Its protein is CASSRGSINYGYTF.

The chain employs TRBV29-1 and TRBJ2-7; TRBD1 is a possible D gene (7 bases). The CDR3 totals 14 residues. Per the germline V gene, CDR1 is SQVTM and CDR2 is ANQGSEA. Trimming left V 3 bases short and J 1 base short, with 13 bases between. DNA for the CDR3: TGCAGCGTTGATCCGGCAGGGGGGTCCTACGAGCAGTACTTC. Encoded protein: CSVDPAGGSYEQYF.

CDR3 in DNA: TGCGCCAGCAAAATCCTGGCGGGGACCTACAATGAGCAGTTCTTC. This gives the protein CASKILAGTYNEQFF. The V call is TRBV5-1, the J call TRBJ2-1, with TRBD2 as a possible D gene (6 bases). This CDR3 spans 15 amino acids. The ends were cut back, 6 bases at V and 2 bases at J, with 15 bases in the middle. The germline V gene encodes CDR1 SGHRS and CDR2 YFSETQ.

The gene calls are TRBV7-9 and TRBJ2-5; 8 nucleotides match TRBD2. The germline V gene encodes CDR1 SEHNR and CDR2 FQNEAQ (reference sequence). The CDR3 has 13 residues. Trimming cost V 5 bases and J 5 bases; bases outside gene matches: 4. The CDR3 bases are TGTGCCAGCAGCCTGCGGGGGGCGGAGACCCAGTACTTC. Translated, it gives CASSLRGAETQYF.

J is TRBJ2-1 and V is TRBV15, with 14 nucleotides matching TRBD2. CDR1 LNHNV and CDR2 YYDKDF come from the germline V gene (reference sequence). The CDR3 has 17 amino acids. After removal of 8 bases from V and 5 bases from J, the junction contained 11 bases not matched to a gene. The DNA for the CDR3 is TGTGCCACCGGGGGAGGGACTAGCGGGAGCGTCCACAATGAGCAGTTCTTC. It is translated as CATGGGTSGSVHNEQFF. The whole variable domain, remainder taken from reference TRBV15 and TRBJ2-1, is DAMVIQNPRYQVTQFGKPVTLSCSQTLNHNVMYWYQQKSSQAPKLLFHYYDKDFNNEADTPDNFQSRRPNTSFCFLDIRSPGLGDTAMYLCATGGGTSGSVHNEQFFGPGTRLTVL.

This CDR3 reads CASRPDRGGADTQYF. DNA of the CDR3: TGCGCCAGCAGACCGGACAGGGGAGGCGCAGATACGCAGTATTTT. The J gene is TRBJ2-3, the V gene TRBV5-1, with 9 bases that match TRBD1. Germline lookup yields CDR1 SGHRS and CDR2 YFSETQ. CDR3 length: 15 residues. The ends lost 5 bases at V and 4 bases at J; junction bases unmatched: 8.

The genes are TRBV18 and TRBJ1-4, with 8 bases that match TRBD1. V was pared by 0 bases and J by 7 bases, with 4 bases of the junction left unmatched. CDR1 and CDR2 from the germline V gene are KGHSH and LQKENI. There are 15 residues in the CDR3. For the CDR3, the DNA is TGTGCCAGCTCACCACCCATGGACAGGGCTGAAAAACTGTTTTTT. Protein product: CASSPPMDRAEKLFF. Drawing the rest from reference TRBV18 and TRBJ1-4, the complete variable domain is NAGVMQNPRHLVRRRGQEARLRCSPMKGHSHVYWYRQLPEEGLKFMVYLQKENIIDESGMPKERFSAEFPKEGPSILRIQQVVRGDSAAYFCASSPPMDRAEKLFFGSGTQLSVL.

This sequence joins TRBV6-1 and TRBJ2-1, with 7 bases fitting TRBD1. The V segment lost 2 bases and the J segment 8 bases; nucleotides outside the gene matches: 3. There are 13 residues in the CDR3. Germline assignment: CDR1 MNHNS and CDR2 SASEGT. The CDR3 DNA reads as TGTGCCAGCAGTGAAACAGGGGTCCATGAGCAGTTCTTC. This codes for CASSETGVHEQFF.